This T cell receptor beta chain was recorded in a study of CD8 T cells in Susac syndrome. CDR1 and CDR2 from the germline V gene are MNHEY and SVGAGI. J lost 1 base, V lost 8 bases, and 5 bases had no gene match. The length of the CDR3 is 13 residues. Bulk CD8+ and CD4+ cells came from magnetic negative isolation; CD8+ TEMRA by FACS. Reverse transcription of about 0.45 to 1 ug RNA was carried out with random hexamers. TCRdb used MiXCR to reprocess the immunoSEQ multiplex PCR reads, holding one entry per CDR3 protein. The repertoire holds about 250,000 distinct CDR3 sequences, with 93% as singletons. Sequences were obtained from CD4+ T cells from PBMCs. The chain couples TRBV6-5 to TRBJ2-7, with 7 nucleotides matching TRBD1. The receptor comes from a human donor with multiple sclerosis. The CDR3 nucleotides are TGTGCCAGCGGCCGGGACAGATCCTACGAGCAGTACTTC. Amino acids: CASGRDRSYEQYF.